A selection of T cell receptor beta chains follows, all from one sample in a study of cytomegalovirus exposure and HLA in healthy donors. Sequencing used immunoSEQ multiplex PCR; TCRdb keeps in-frame clones, though not all of them. The repertoire holds 90,000 to 130,000 clones, roughly nine tenths seen once, with around 1.8% in the top ten. The sample comprised PBMCs. The receptors here all came from a woman aged 18-29 years in good health and CMV-seronegative. The CDR3 runs from the conserved cysteine through the conserved F or W. The order of the fields is V gene, clone size, J gene, D gene, CDR3 length, CDR3 protein, CDR3 DNA. D genes are given only for firm matches. Size tells how often a clone was seen (once, few, many) or the class of an expanded clone, and some rows leave it out.

TRBV18,once,TRBJ1-3,TRBD1,15,CASSPRQGSRNTIYF,TGTGCCAGCTCACCGCGACAGGGGAGTAGGAACACCATATATTTT
TRBV7-9,NA,TRBJ2-3,NA,13,CASSFGVSDTQYF,TGTGCCAGCAGCTTCGGGGTCTCGGATACGCAGTATTTT
TRBV5-6,NA,TRBJ1-2,NA,15,CASSLWTARGYGYTF,TGTGCCAGCAGCTTGTGGACAGCCCGGGGCTATGGCTACACCTTC
TRBV28,NA,TRBJ1-5,NA,16,CASTQREILANQPQHF,TGTGCCAGCACCCAACGGGAGATCTTAGCAAATCAGCCCCAGCATTTT
TRBV27,NA,TRBJ2-1,TRBD1,18,CASSPASPGQTYYNEQFF,TGTGCCAGCAGTCCCGCCTCGCCGGGACAGACGTACTACAATGAGCAGTTCTTC
TRBV4-1,few,TRBJ1-2,NA,14,CASSQETGGYGYTF,TGCGCCAGCAGCCAAGAAACTGGAGGGTATGGCTACACCTTC
TRBV28,NA,TRBJ2-3,TRBD1,15,CASSRDSALGDTQYF,TGTGCCAGCAGCCGGGACAGCGCTTTGGGGGATACGCAGTATTTT
TRBV29-1,NA,TRBJ1-4,NA,13,CSVSENTNEKLFF,TGCAGCGTCTCGGAGAATACTAATGAAAAACTGTTTTTT
TRBV9,few,TRBJ1-5,NA,15,CASSADIYSNQPQHF,TGTGCCAGCAGCGCAGACATTTATAGCAATCAGCCCCAGCATTTT
TRBV15,few,TRBJ2-1,TRBD2,15,CATSRPGLAYNEQFF,TGTGCCACCAGCAGACCGGGACTAGCGTACAATGAGCAGTTCTTC
TRBV30,NA,TRBJ2-3,NA,14,CAWSGGQRTDTQYF,TGTGCCTGGAGTGGAGGCCAGCGCACAGATACGCAGTATTTT
TRBV28,NA,TRBJ1-2,NA,15,CASSSPRLANYGYTF,TGTGCCAGCAGTTCTCCCCGTTTAGCTAACTATGGCTACACCTTC
TRBV15,few,TRBJ1-2,NA,13,CATSRVRSDGYTF,TGTGCCACCAGCAGAGTAAGATCGGATGGCTACACCTTC
TRBV5-1,few,TRBJ2-1,NA,14,CASSLDPSSGEQFF,TGCGCCAGCAGCTTGGACCCGTCCTCCGGTGAGCAGTTCTTC
TRBV27,NA,TRBJ2-7,TRBD1,16,CASSLSPGTGRLEQYF,TGTGCCAGCAGTTTATCCCCGGGGACAGGGCGGTTAGAGCAGTACTTC
TRBV29-1,NA,TRBJ2-5,TRBD2,13,CSHHGGARETQYF,TGCAGCCACCACGGGGGGGCTAGGGAGACCCAGTACTTC